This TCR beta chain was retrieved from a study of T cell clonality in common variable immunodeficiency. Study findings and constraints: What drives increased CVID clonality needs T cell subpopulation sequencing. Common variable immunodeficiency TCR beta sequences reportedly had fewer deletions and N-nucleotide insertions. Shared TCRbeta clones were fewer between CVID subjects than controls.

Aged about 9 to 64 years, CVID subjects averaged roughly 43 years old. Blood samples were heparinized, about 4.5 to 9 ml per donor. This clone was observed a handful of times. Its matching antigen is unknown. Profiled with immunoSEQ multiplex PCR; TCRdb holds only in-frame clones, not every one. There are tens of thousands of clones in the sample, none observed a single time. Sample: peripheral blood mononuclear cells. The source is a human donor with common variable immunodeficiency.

The chain's CDR3 is CASSLDATARIYF. Partial CDR3 DNA: TGTGCCAGCAGCTTAGATGCCACAGCAAGA. V usage is TRBV11-3 and J usage is TRBJ1-3; D uncertain. The DNA ends 3 residues before the CDR3 does, and the rest of the CDR3 is filled in from the germline J gene. This CDR3 region has 13 residues. CDR1 is SGHNT and CDR2 is YENEEA in the germline V gene.